Below, 9 T cell receptor beta chains from the same sample are listed, as sequenced in a study of metastatic and nonmetastatic thyroid tumors. TCRdb re-called clones from the PCR reads using MiXCR. This repertoire shows roughly 93,000 clones, approximately 11% found once; its top ten account for approximately 10%. There were no patients who had received any treatment before thyroid surgery. The specimen sequenced was blood. All receptors come from a female donor with papillary thyroid cancer or a benign thyroid nodule (not recorded which). Some clones in this sample may be carry-over from other donors' samples.

The table lists this clone with many counts. CDR3: CASSYRVLNSPLHF. CDR3 nucleotides: TGTGCCAGCAGTTACAGGGTCCTTAATTCACCCCTCCACTTT. The V and J genes are TRBV6-5 and TRBJ1-6; no clear D. The V end was cut by 2 bases, the J end by 6 bases, with 8 bases between. The germline V gene encodes CDR1 MNHEY and CDR2 SVGAGI. The CDR3 loop spans 14 amino acids.

This clone has at least ten counts. This chain links TRBV6-1 with TRBJ1-6; D is perhaps TRBD1 (6 bases). V was shortened by 7 bases and J by 2 bases, with 9 bases between the two germline ends. The CDR3 is made up of 14 amino acids. The germline gives CDR1 MNHNS, CDR2 SASEGT. For the CDR3, the DNA is TGTGCCAGCAAGACAGGAACCTATAATTCACCCCTCCACTTT. Translating gives CASKTGTYNSPLHF.

This clone came up a few times. One end of the junction varies from germline; a read error may be responsible. J is TRBJ1-2 and V is TRBV12-3 or TRBV12-4; D not resolved. The CDR3 has 12 residues. The CDR3 reads CASSFLYYGHTF. The CDR3 bases are TGTGCCAGCAGTTTTCTGTACTATGGCCACACCTTC.

This clone was detected ten times or more. CDR3 sequence reads: CASSAGLSEQYF. CDR3 bases: TGTGCCAGCAGCGCCGGGCTTAGCGAGCAGTACTTC. The gene calls are TRBV7-8 and TRBJ2-7; D call uncertain. The CDR3 has 12 residues. Germline CDR1 SGHVS, CDR2 FQNEAQ. V was cut by 5 bases and J by 6 bases, with 11 bases left in between.

The V gene is TRBV9, the J gene TRBJ2-1, with TRBD2 matching over 7 bases. Germline-derived CDR1 and CDR2 are SGDLS and YYNGEE. Trimming at V came to 3 bases and at J to 4 bases, leaving 10 bases not matched to a gene. The length of the CDR3 is 16 residues. CDR3 in DNA: TGTGCCAGCAGCGGGCTATCGGGACTACCTTACAATGAGCAGTTCTTC. This gives the protein CASSGLSGLPYNEQFF.

The CDR3 nucleotides are TGCAGTGCCGGGACGGCTAACTATGGCTACACCTTC. This gives the protein CSAGTANYGYTF. This sequence joins TRBV20-1 and TRBJ1-2; perhaps TRBD1 as D (5 bases). This CDR3 has 12 amino acids. V lost 6 bases and J lost 0, with 8 bases in between. Germline V gives CDR1 DFQATT, CDR2 SNEGSKA (reference sequence).

This clone was observed at least ten times. The rearrangement joins TRBV5-1 to TRBJ1-3; TRBD1 matches 7 bases. The V and J ends lost 4 bases and 3 bases, in that order; junction bases with no gene match: 13. In germline, CDR1 is SGHRS, CDR2 YFSETQ. The length of the CDR3 is 17 residues. The CDR3 DNA follows: TGCGCCAGCAGCCCACGGGACAGTCAGACAGGTGGAAACACCATATATTTT. Amino acid sequence: CASSPRDSQTGGNTIYF.

This clone was counted many times. J is TRBJ2-1 and V is TRBV28; 9 bases align to TRBD1. The CDR3 length is 15 residues. Per the germline V gene, CDR1 is MDHEN and CDR2 is SYDVKM. V shed 5 bases, J shed 2 bases, and the junction held 4 bases outside the gene matches. This CDR3 is CASSLRDRAYNEQFF. CDR3 nucleotide sequence: TGTGCCAGCAGTCTCCGGGACAGGGCCTACAATGAGCAGTTCTTC.

As to this clone: This may be a read error: a much more frequent sequence differs by one nucleotide. The chain couples TRBV12-3 or TRBV12-4 to TRBJ1-1; D is perhaps TRBD1 (5 bases). The CDR3 contains 13 residues. The CDR3 DNA follows: TGTGCCAGCAGCCTGGACCTGGGGACTGGAGCTTTCTTT. Translating it yields CASSLDLGTGAFF.